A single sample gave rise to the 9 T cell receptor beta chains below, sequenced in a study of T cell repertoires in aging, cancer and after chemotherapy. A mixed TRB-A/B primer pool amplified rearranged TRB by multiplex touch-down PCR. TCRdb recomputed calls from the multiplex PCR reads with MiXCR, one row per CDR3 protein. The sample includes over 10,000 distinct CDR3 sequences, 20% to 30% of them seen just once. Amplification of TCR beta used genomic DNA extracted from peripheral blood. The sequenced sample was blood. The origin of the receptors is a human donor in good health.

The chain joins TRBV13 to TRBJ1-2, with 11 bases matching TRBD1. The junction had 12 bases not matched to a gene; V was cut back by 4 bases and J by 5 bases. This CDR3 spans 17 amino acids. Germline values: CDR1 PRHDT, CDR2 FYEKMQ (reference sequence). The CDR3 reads CASSSRDRGSVRYGYTF. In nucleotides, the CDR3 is TGTGCCAGCAGCTCCAGGGACAGGGGGTCGGTTCGGTATGGCTACACCTTC.

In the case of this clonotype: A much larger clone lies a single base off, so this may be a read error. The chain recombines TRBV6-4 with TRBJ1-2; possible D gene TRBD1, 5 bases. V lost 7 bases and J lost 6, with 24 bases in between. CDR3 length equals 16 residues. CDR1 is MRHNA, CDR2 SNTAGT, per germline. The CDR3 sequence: CASIGQRTGRAHGYTF. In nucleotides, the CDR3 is TGTGCCAGCATCGGACAAAGGACGGGAAGGGCCCATGGCTACACCTTC.

This chain's CDR3 is CASSALRGISYNEQFF. CDR3 coding DNA: TGTGCCAGCAGTGCCCTAAGGGGTATCTCCTACAATGAGCAGTTCTTC. The genes are TRBV6-4 and TRBJ2-1; D possibly corresponds to TRBD1 (5 bases). The germline V and J ends were trimmed by 4 bases and 0 bases, with 13 bases remaining between them. This CDR3 region has 16 residues. Germline assignment: CDR1 MRHNA and CDR2 SNTAGT.

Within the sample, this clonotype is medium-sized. The CDR3 loop is CASDEDREVPTYGYTF. CDR3 DNA: TGTGCCAGCGATGAAGACAGGGAGGTTCCTACCTATGGCTACACCTTC. V usage is TRBV27 and J usage is TRBJ1-2; TRBD1 matches at 7 bases. The CDR3 extends over 16 amino acids. V gave up 8 bases and J gave up 4 bases; unmatched junction bases: 16. Looked up from germline, CDR1 is MNHEY and CDR2 is SMNVEV (reference sequence).

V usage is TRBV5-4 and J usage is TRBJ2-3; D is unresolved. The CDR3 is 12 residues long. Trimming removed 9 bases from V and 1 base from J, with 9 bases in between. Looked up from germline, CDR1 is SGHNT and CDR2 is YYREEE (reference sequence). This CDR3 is CATRRGTDTQYF. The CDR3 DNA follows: TGTGCCACCCGTAGGGGCACAGATACGCAGTATTTT.

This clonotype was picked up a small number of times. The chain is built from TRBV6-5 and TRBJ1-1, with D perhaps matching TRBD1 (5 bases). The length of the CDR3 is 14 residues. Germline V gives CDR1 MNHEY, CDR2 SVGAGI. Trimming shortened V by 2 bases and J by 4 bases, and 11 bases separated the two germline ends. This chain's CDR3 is CASSYGGVSTEAFF. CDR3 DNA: TGTGCCAGCAGTTACGGGGGGGTATCCACTGAAGCTTTCTTT.

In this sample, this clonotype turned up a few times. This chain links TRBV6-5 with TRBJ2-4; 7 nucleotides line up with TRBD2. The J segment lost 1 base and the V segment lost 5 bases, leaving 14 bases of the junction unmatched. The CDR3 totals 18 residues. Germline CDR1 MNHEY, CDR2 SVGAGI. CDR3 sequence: CASSEWSGASAAKNIQYF. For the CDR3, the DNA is TGTGCCAGCAGTGAGTGGAGCGGGGCTTCGGCGGCCAAAAACATTCAGTACTTC.

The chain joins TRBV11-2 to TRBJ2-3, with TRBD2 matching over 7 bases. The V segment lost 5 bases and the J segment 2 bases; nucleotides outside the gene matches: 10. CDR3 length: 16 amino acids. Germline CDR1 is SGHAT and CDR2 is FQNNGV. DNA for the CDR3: TGTGCCAGCAGCCTCAAGCGGGGCCTAGACACAGATACGCAGTATTTT. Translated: CASSLKRGLDTDTQYF.

Here the CDR3 reads CATGADRPGTDTQYF. CDR3 DNA: TGTGCCACAGGGGCCGACAGGCCGGGGACAGATACGCAGTATTTT. The J gene is TRBJ2-3, the V gene TRBV10-3; TRBD1 might be the D (6 bases). Germline values: CDR1 ENHRY, CDR2 SYGVKD. V lost 10 bases, J lost 3 bases, and 20 bases lay in between. CDR3 size: 15 residues.